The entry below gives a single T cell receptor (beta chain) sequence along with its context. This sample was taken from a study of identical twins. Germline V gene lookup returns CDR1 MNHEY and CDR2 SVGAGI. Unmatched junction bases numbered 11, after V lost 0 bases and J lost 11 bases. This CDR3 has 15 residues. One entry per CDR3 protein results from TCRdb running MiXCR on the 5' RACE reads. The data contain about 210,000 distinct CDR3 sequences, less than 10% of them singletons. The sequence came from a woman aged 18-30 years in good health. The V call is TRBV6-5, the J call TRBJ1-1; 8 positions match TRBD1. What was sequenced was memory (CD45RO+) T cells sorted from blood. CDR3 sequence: CASSYSSQGAAVAFF. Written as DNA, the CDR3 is TGTGCCAGCAGTTACTCCTCCCAGGGGGCGGCGGTGGCTTTCTTT.